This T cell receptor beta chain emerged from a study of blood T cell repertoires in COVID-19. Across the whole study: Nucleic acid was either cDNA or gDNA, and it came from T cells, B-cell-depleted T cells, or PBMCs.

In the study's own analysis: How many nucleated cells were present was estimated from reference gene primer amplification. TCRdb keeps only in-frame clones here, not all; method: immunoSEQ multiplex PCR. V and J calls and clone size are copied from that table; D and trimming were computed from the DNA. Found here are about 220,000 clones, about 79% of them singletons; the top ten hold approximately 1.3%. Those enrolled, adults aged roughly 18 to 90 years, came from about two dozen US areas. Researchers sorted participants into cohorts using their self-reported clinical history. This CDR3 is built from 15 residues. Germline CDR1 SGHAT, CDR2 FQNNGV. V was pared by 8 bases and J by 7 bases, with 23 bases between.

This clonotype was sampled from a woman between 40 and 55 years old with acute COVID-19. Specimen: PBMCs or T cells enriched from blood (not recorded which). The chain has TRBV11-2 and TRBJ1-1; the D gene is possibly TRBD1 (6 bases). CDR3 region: CASGTRGEGRYEAFF. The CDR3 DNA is TGTGCCAGCGGGACAAGGGGGGAGGGGAGATATGAAGCTTTCTTT.